One and the same sample provided the 5 T cell receptor beta chains below, sequenced in a study of radiation and T cells in renal cell carcinoma. This table comes from immunoSEQ multiplex PCR, and its TCRdb copy is limited to in-frame clones, with some not included. The sample shows some 46,000 clones, over 80% of them seen only once. The time point: blood 4 weeks post-SBRT, at nephrectomy. Treatment in this sample: 15 Gy SBRT to primary tumor, nephrectomy 4 weeks later. The sequencing here drew on blood, taken from a patient whose treatment included radiotherapy and nephrectomy. These TCRs come from a woman between 65 and 79 years old with renal cell carcinoma.

The V call is TRBV5-8, the J call TRBJ1-5; 7 positions agree with TRBD1. Germline trimming cut 2 bases from V and 6 bases from J; bases unmatched to any gene: 14. The CDR3 is made up of 17 amino acids. The germline V gene encodes CDR1 SGHTS and CDR2 YDEGEE. The CDR3 protein is CASSFVVSWDSVQPQHF. DNA for the CDR3: TGTGCCAGCAGCTTCGTTGTCTCGTGGGACAGCGTTCAGCCCCAGCATTTT.

The chain couples TRBV4-2 to TRBJ1-2, with D maybe TRBD1 (6 bases). Trimming took off 1 base at V and 0 bases at J, with 24 bases between the two ends. CDR1 is LGHNA and CDR2 is YNFKEQ in the germline V gene. This CDR3 is 20 amino acids long. CDR3 loop: CASSQVESFQRDIPNYGYTF. CDR3 in DNA: TGTGCCAGCAGCCAAGTCGAAAGTTTCCAAAGGGACATTCCTAACTATGGCTACACCTTC.

The chain recombines TRBV10-3 with TRBJ1-2, with D possibly matching TRBD1 (5 bases). Trimming took 10 bases from V and 3 from J, leaving 18 bases between them. The CDR3 covers 14 residues. Per germline, CDR1 ENHRY and CDR2 SYGVKD. CDR3 in amino acids: CATSLGGGDYGYTF. CDR3 coding DNA: TGTGCCACGAGCCTGGGGGGAGGGGACTATGGCTACACCTTC.

V usage is TRBV4-1 and J usage is TRBJ1-6, with unresolved D. Per the germline V gene, CDR1 is MGHRA and CDR2 is YSYEKL. This CDR3 contains 16 residues. Trimming took 4 bases from V and 0 from J, leaving 10 bases between them. Written as DNA, the CDR3 is TGCGCCAGCAGCCCTTACCAGAGCTCCTATAATTCACCCCTCCACTTT. Protein: CASSPYQSSYNSPLHF.

The chain joins TRBV5-1 to TRBJ2-3, with 10 bases that match TRBD2. The ends lost 4 bases at V and 2 bases at J; junction bases unmatched: 4. This CDR3 spans 15 amino acids. The germline V gene encodes CDR1 SGHRS and CDR2 YFSETQ. DNA of the CDR3: TGCGCCAGCAGCGGTAGCGGGGGGTACACAGATACGCAGTATTTT. Translating gives CASSGSGGYTDTQYF. The variable domain in full, completed from reference TRBV5-1 and TRBJ2-3, reads KAGVTQTPRYLIKTRGQQVTLSCSPISGHRSVSWYQQTPGQGLQFLFEYFSETQRNKGNFPGRFSGRQFSNSRSEMNVSTLELGDSALYLCASSGSGGYTDTQYFGPGTRLTVL.